This TCR beta chain is from a study of vaccination and CD4 T cells after COVID-19 (dated by TCRdb to between 2021 and 2023). Broadly, across the study: Every convalescent patient had a positive nasal swab PCR test for SARS-CoV-2, with mild disease in nine patients and severe disease in one. Post-COVID blood samples were collected from convalescent patients a median of about 92 days after diagnosis, with a range of roughly 35 to 161 days. As controls, cultures received a CEFX viral epitope pool (the positive control), an HIV-1 Nef peptide pool (the negative control), or no peptide at all. Six males and four females were included in the convalescent cohort, with two Hispanic individuals, seven Caucasians, two Asians and one multiracial person represented. Culture stimuli were overlapping spike peptide pools from SARS-CoV-2 and from the common cold coronaviruses HCoV-NL63, HCoV-OC43 and HCoV-229E. Two doses of either the Pfizer-BioNTech BNT162b2 vaccine (n=8) or the Moderna mRNA-1273 vaccine (n=2) were administered to participants. Post-vaccine blood samples were collected a median of around 70 days after the second vaccine dose, ranging from about 13 to 241 days. In 10 COVID-19 convalescent patients and a handful of infection-naive healthy vaccine recipients, researchers compared the spike-specific CD4+ TCR repertoire from before mRNA vaccination with the repertoire from after. Beyond this particular receptor, the publication reports: The median number of SARS-CoV-2-reactive clonotypes rose from fewer than 25 after infection to 38 after vaccination, but the change was not significant. Among the post-vaccine SARS-CoV-2-reactive clones in convalescent patients, a median approximately 90% showed up only after vaccination, which suggests vaccine-specific priming. Of the vaccine-specific clones in convalescent patients, 304 of 307, or nearly all, reacted only to SARS-CoV-2 spike and did not cross-react with common cold coronaviruses. Relatively few convalescent patients were included in the study, and early timepoints after natural infection were not analyzed.

About this clonotype itself: What antigen it recognizes has not been identified. The input lacks base qualities; no much larger clone sits a single base away.

This sample's treatment or condition label indicates: approximately 9-day PBMC culture with coronavirus spike peptide pools or control peptides (ViraFEST assay). The study used the ViraFEST assay, which expanded antigen-specific T cells with peptide pools and then identified expanded clonotypes by TCR sequencing. The convalescent patients' positive SARS-CoV-2 PCR tests fell between March and December 2020, which was before the Alpha, Beta and Delta variants emerged in the United States. Fewer than 2.5 million PBMCs per well were cultured in IMDM with roughly 4.8% human AB serum and approximately 9.8 IU/ml IL-2, plus 10 ug/ml peptide pools. Half of the culture medium was replaced with fresh IL-2-containing medium on days 3 and 7. CD4+ T cells were isolated after approximately 10 days of culture through negative selection using the EasySep CD4+ T cell isolation kit. PBMCs were separated from whole blood using Ficoll-Paque Plus gradient centrifugation and then either used fresh or cryopreserved at -140C. Culture conditions were generally each tested in triplicate wells.

Preparation of the library involved PCR. DNA from cultured CD4+ T cells underwent TCR sequencing with the Oncomine TCR Beta short-read assay at the Johns Hopkins FTIC core. The QIAamp micro DNA kit was used to extract genomic DNA from the cultured CD4+ T cells. The Oncomine TCR Beta libraries from cultured CD4+ T cells were pooled using unique dual indexes and then sequenced on an Illumina iSeq 100. The original methods were these. Non-productive sequences were removed, and CDR3s not starting with C, not ending with F or W, or shorter than 7 amino acids were discarded. Antigen-specific clonotypes were identified using the MANAFEST web application through comparison of peptide-stimulated wells with reference and other culture wells. For a clone to be called positive, the clone needed an FDR below 0.05, an odds ratio above 5, and a productive frequency above 0.1% in at least two of three replicate wells. Cross-reactive clonotypes were defined as significantly expanded in both SARS-CoV-2 spike wells and at least one common cold coronavirus spike condition. Using R version 3.6.1, CDR3 homology was evaluated through Levenshtein distances (stringdist) along with unrooted phylogenetic trees (ape). The public reads were quality trimmed at Q25 with fastp and then assembled into clones with MiXCR by TCRdb, keeping productive beta chains. Rows merge per CDR3 protein into single entries with the most common DNA and genes. TCRdb's processing, not the authors' own work, is the source of the V and J calls. This sample has 7,000 or so distinct CDR3 sequences in its table, and about two thirds of those were observed once. 15% of the sample rests with the top ten.

The CDR3 numbers 17 residues from cysteine through phenylalanine. Only the CDR3 DNA is retained, 51 bases long and in frame from the first base. Cut back by 5 bases and 2 bases, the V and J ends lie 19 bases apart. Taken from the germline V gene, the CDR1 and CDR2 loops are KGHDR and SFDVKD. The source is a human donor who had recovered from COVID-19. Sequenced: CD4+ T cells from blood, cultured in vitro. The sequence is built from TRBV24-1 and TRBJ2-3; no D gene call is confident. The CDR3 amino acid sequence is: CATSGLNGHLSTDTQYF. The nucleotides read TGTGCCACCAGTGGATTGAACGGTCACCTTTCCACAGATACGCAGTATTTT.